This T cell receptor (beta chain) was identified in a study of blood T cell repertoires in COVID-19. Measured with immunoSEQ multiplex PCR; TCRdb has only the in-frame clones, and not every one. The sample lists some 300,000 clones, 90% occurring once. This CDR3 comprises 12 residues. Germline V gene lookup returns CDR1 SGHKS and CDR2 YYEKEE (reference sequence). The V and J ends lost 0 bases and 8 bases respectively, with 8 bases between them. This sequence originates from a woman in her twenties or thirties who had been exposed to COVID-19. The sample consisted of PBMCs or T cells enriched from blood (not recorded which). The chain is built from TRBV5-5 and TRBJ1-2; D not resolved. Here the CDR3 reads CASSLVTQGYTF. CDR3 DNA: TGTGCCAGCAGCTTGGTCACACAGGGCTACACCTTC.